These T cell receptor beta chains were read from a single sample in a study of monozygotic twins with inflammatory bowel disease. TCRdb reanalyzed the 5' RACE reads, giving one entry per CDR3 protein sequence and no DNA. This repertoire includes some 440,000 distinct CDR3 sequences. Material for sequencing was blood. The receptor set was obtained from a human donor with ulcerative colitis or Crohn's disease, or a healthy co-twin of an affected twin (not recorded which). CDR3s include the opening cysteine and the closing phenylalanine or tryptophan.

j_call v_call cdr3_aa
TRBJ1-2 TRBV5-1 CASSFGGTANYGYTF
TRBJ2-1 TRBV7-2 CASSSAGGTYNEQFF
TRBJ2-7 TRBV4-3 CASSQDSHREQYF
TRBJ2-5 TRBV20-1 CSARVRTGGYQETQYF
TRBJ1-1 TRBV28 CASSLTGNWGNTEAFF
TRBJ1-1 TRBV10-3 CAISAEGGTEAFF
TRBJ1-5 TRBV6-2/TRBV6-3 CASSYPKIPQTGVYSNQPQHF
TRBJ2-5 TRBV5-1 CASSPWDFQETQYF
TRBJ2-1 TRBV6-2/TRBV6-3 CASSYVGTGVNEQFF
TRBJ2-7 TRBV11-2 CASSSNPAGGTYEQYF
TRBJ2-2 TRBV27 CASSRGQGVAGELFF
TRBJ2-7 TRBV20-1 CSLGGGAEEQYF
TRBJ2-2 TRBV19 CASSTQGISNTGELFF
TRBJ2-3 TRBV5-1 CASNLFGWDTQYF
TRBJ1-5 TRBV5-1 CASSPGRGVGQPQHF
TRBJ2-1 TRBV12-3/TRBV12-4 CASSSGQQAYNEQFF
TRBJ2-2 TRBV6-5 CASSSRSGKNTGELFF
TRBJ2-3 TRBV4-1 CASSQKGLITDTQYF
TRBJ1-1 TRBV18 CASSPDATGEAFF
TRBJ1-4 TRBV7-9 CASSLAPTAANEKLFF
TRBJ2-3 TRBV6-2/TRBV6-3 CASSDVADLAGSTDTQYF
TRBJ2-5 TRBV18 CASSPAGQGKQTQYF
TRBJ2-1 TRBV29-1 CSASEDYNNEQFF
TRBJ2-5 TRBV5-6 CASSLGLSGPETQYF
TRBJ1-5 TRBV6-5 CASSYPDRVGNQPQHF
TRBJ2-1 TRBV5-1 CASSSGGLGNEQFF
TRBJ1-5 TRBV6-1 CASSLTTEVTGNQPQHF
TRBJ1-1 TRBV5-1 CASSLHRGDTEAFF
TRBJ2-1 TRBV28 CATTRTGRDEQFF
TRBJ2-7 TRBV2 CAAGQGFYEQYF
TRBJ2-4 TRBV28 CASSLLGTVKNIQYF
TRBJ2-5 TRBV20-1 CSASPLAGVQETQYF
TRBJ1-2 TRBV5-5 CASSLVGGNRYGYTF
TRBJ2-7 TRBV28 CASRLQPSGSYEQYF
TRBJ1-1 TRBV5-1 CASSLEAMNTEAFF
TRBJ2-1 TRBV27 CASIGQGYGEQFF
TRBJ1-1 TRBV5-4 CASSSVQENTEAFF
TRBJ1-5 TRBV6-1 CASSPYGTGAQPQHF
TRBJ2-7 TRBV5-1 CASSLDPAAYEQYF
TRBJ2-3 TRBV20-1 CSALLGLVYTDTQYF
TRBJ1-4 TRBV19 CASSRERGRDEKLFF
TRBJ2-1 TRBV14 CASSHKGQYNEQFF